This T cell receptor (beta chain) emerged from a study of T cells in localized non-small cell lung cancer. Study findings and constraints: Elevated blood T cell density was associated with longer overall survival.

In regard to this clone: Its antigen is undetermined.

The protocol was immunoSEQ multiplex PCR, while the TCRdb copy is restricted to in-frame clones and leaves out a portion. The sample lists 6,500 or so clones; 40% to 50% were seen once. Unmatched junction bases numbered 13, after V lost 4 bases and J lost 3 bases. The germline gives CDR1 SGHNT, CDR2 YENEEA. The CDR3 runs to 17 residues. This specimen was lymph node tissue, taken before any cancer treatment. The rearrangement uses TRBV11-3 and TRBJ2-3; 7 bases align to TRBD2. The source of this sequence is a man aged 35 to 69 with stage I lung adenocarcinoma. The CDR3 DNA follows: TGTGCCAGCAGCTCTGGACTTCCCGGGGGGAGAACAGATACGCAGTATTTT. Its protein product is CASSSGLPGGRTDTQYF.